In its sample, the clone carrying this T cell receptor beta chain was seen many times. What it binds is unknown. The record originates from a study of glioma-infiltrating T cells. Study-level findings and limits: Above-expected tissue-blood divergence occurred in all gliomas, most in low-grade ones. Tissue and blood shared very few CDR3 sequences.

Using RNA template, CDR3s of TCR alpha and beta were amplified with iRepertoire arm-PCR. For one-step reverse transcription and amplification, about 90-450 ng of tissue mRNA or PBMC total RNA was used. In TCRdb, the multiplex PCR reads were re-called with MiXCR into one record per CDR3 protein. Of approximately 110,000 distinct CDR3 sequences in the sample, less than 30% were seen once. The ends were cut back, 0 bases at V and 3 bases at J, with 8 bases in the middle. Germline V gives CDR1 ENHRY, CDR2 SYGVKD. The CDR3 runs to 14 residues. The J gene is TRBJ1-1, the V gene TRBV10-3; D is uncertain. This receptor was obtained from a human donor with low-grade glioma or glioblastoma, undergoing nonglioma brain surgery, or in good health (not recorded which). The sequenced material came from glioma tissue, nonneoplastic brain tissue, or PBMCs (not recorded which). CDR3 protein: CAISESNSYTEAFF. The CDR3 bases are TGTGCCATCAGTGAGTCGAACAGTTACACTGAAGCTTTCTTT.